Below, 7 T cell receptor beta chains from the same sample are listed, as sequenced in a study of beta chain features in type 1 diabetes. Reverse transcribing all isolated RNA meant expressed TCRB transcripts were sequenced. Sequencing was performed with immunoSEQ multiplex PCR; in TCRdb, only in-frame clones are kept and a portion is missing. The sample holds 200,000 to 300,000 clones, just over 20% seen once. Study results and limitations: Researchers report that Type 1 diabetes patients had moderately but significantly shorter TCRB CDR3s across all four CD4+ subsets.

Their antigen targets remain unknown. The sequenced material came from naive CD4+ T cells from blood. The source is a middle-aged woman with type 1 diabetes.

This clone showed up just a few times. This chain joins TRBV11-2 and TRBJ2-7; 13 nucleotides line up with TRBD2. V gave up 5 bases and J gave up 4 bases; unmatched junction bases: 5. The germline V gene encodes CDR1 SGHAT and CDR2 FQNNGV. CDR3 length: 15 residues. The CDR3, as DNA: TGTGCCAGCAGCGAGACTAGCGGGGGGCTTTACGAGCAGTACTTC. This codes for CASSETSGGLYEQYF.

This clone was seen a few times. The V call is TRBV6-6, the J call TRBJ2-7; 8 nucleotides line up with TRBD1. Losses at the gene ends were 2 bases for V and 2 bases for J; bases not matched to a gene: 5. Germline V CDR1 and CDR2: MNHNY, SVGAGI (reference sequence). CDR3 size: 15 residues. The CDR3: CASSYTGTGAYEQYF. CDR3 nucleotide sequence: TGTGCCAGCAGTTACACCGGGACAGGAGCCTACGAGCAGTACTTC.

The chain carries TRBV19 and TRBJ2-3; D gene ambiguous. Germline lookup yields CDR1 LNHDA and CDR2 SQIVND (reference sequence). This CDR3 is 11 amino acids long. The V and J ends lost 6 bases and 5 bases respectively, with 6 bases between them. The CDR3 coding sequence is TGTGCCAGTAGGTCCGGAGATACGCAGTATTTT. The encoded protein is CASRSGDTQYF.

This rearrangement joins TRBV7-2 to TRBJ2-7, with 11 bases aligning to TRBD1. There are 14 residues in the CDR3. Germline assignment: CDR1 SGHTA and CDR2 FQGNSA. After removal of 3 bases from V and 6 bases from J, the junction contained 4 bases not matched to a gene. The CDR3 here is CASSFGTGGFEQYF. CDR3 coding DNA: TGTGCCAGCAGCTTTGGGACAGGGGGATTCGAGCAGTACTTC.

This clone was recorded a few times. The chain is built from TRBV7-2 and TRBJ2-4; D unresolved. The V end was cut by 1 base, the J end by 6 bases, with 7 bases between. CDR1 is SGHTA, CDR2 FQGNSA, per germline. CDR3 size: 13 residues. The CDR3 DNA is TGTGCCAGCAGCTTAGGCCCAGGAAACATTCAGTACTTC. It codes for CASSLGPGNIQYF.

In DNA form, the CDR3 reads TGTGCCAGCAGCCGGACAGGGATGGGAGAGACCCAGTACTTC. The encoded protein is CASSRTGMGETQYF. The chain combines TRBV7-2 with TRBJ2-5, with 8 bases fitting TRBD1. The CDR3 totals 14 residues. Trimming removed 5 bases from V and 4 bases from J; junction bases left unmatched: 6. Germline V CDR1 and CDR2: SGHTA, FQGNSA.

The chain uses TRBV9 and TRBJ1-1; D is uncertain. Trimming took 0 bases from V and 2 from J, leaving 11 bases between them. The CDR3 totals 15 residues. CDR1 and CDR2 from the germline V gene are SGDLS and YYNGEE. The CDR3 sequence is CASSVEGGRNTEAFF. CDR3 coding DNA: TGTGCCAGCAGCGTAGAGGGAGGGCGAAACACTGAAGCTTTCTTT.